This record concerns one TCR beta chain sequence. The CDR3 does not close with the conserved phenylalanine or tryptophan, likely indicating a read error. These data belong to a study of identical twins. A single record per CDR3 protein comes from TCRdb applying MiXCR to the 5' RACE reads. The sample has hundreds of thousands of distinct CDR3 sequences, roughly 6.2% seen once; the top ten hold around 1.9%. The V and J ends lost 5 bases and 7 bases, in that order; junction bases with no gene match: 20. The CDR3 contains 20 residues. Looked up from germline, CDR1 is SGHAT and CDR2 is FQDESV (reference sequence).

The sample taken for sequencing was naive T cells sorted from blood. This sequence joins TRBV11-1 and TRBJ2-5; 15 positions agree with TRBD2. The TCR originated in a man between 18 and 35 years old in good health. The CDR3 nucleotides are TGTGCCAGCAGCCCTCGCTCTTTTGGGACTAGCGGGAGGACATACGGGACCCAGTACATC. Translated: CASSPRSFGTSGRTYGTQYI.